The 9 T cell receptor beta chains below come from one sample, sequenced in a study of monozygotic twins with inflammatory bowel disease. TCRdb processed the 5' RACE reads again and assigns one entry to each CDR3 protein, with no DNA. The sample includes approximately 400,000 distinct CDR3 sequences. The sample was blood. The receptors shown here come from a human donor with ulcerative colitis or Crohn's disease, or a healthy co-twin of an affected twin (not recorded which).

This chain links TRBV4-3 with TRBJ1-2; the TCRdb call, TRBD1, lacks DNA for checking. The CDR3 extends over 14 amino acids. Per the germline V gene, CDR1 is LGHNA and CDR2 is YSLEER. CDR3 loop: CASSQDRGLYGYTF.

The chain is built from TRBV29-1 and TRBJ2-7; TCRdb's D call, TRBD1, is unchecked because there is no DNA. The CDR3 is 13 amino acids. Germline V gene data show CDR1 as SQVTM and CDR2 as ANQGSEA. CDR3: CSVEGQGIEEQYF.

The V and J genes are TRBV15 and TRBJ2-1; as DNA is missing, the TRBD1 call by TCRdb cannot be tested. Germline V gene lookup returns CDR1 LNHNV and CDR2 YYDKDF (reference sequence). The CDR3 is 11 residues long. The CDR3 spells CATSSQGEQFF. The variable domain in full, completed from reference TRBV15 and TRBJ2-1, reads DAMVIQNPRYQVTQFGKPVTLSCSQTLNHNVMYWYQQKSSQAPKLLFHYYDKDFNNEADTPDNFQSRRPNTSFCFLDIRSPGLGDTAMYLCATSSQGEQFFGPGTRLTVL.

V and J are TRBV20-1 and TRBJ2-7; the D gene TCRdb calls, TRBD2, cannot be checked with no DNA. CDR1 and CDR2 (germline): DFQATT, SNEGSKA (reference sequence). There are 14 residues in the CDR3. This CDR3 reads CSARTSGGFYEQYF.

The chain joins TRBV6-5 to TRBJ1-1. CDR3 size: 15 residues. CDR1 is MNHEY and CDR2 is SVGAGI in the germline V gene. CDR3: CASSYSRGPNTEAFF.

The chain recombines TRBV9 with TRBJ1-2. The CDR3 spans 15 residues. Germline assignment: CDR1 SGDLS and CDR2 YYNGEE. This CDR3 is CASSVDTGTNYGYTF.

The chain carries TRBV20-1 and TRBJ2-3; TCRdb's D call of TRBD2 is untestable without DNA. The CDR3 consists of 14 residues. Germline V gene data show CDR1 as DFQATT and CDR2 as SNEGSKA (reference sequence). CDR3 region: CSINSGGAADTQYF.

The rearrangement uses TRBV7-3 and TRBJ2-2; the TCRdb call, TRBD1, lacks DNA for checking. This CDR3 spans 15 amino acids. Germline V CDR1 and CDR2: SGHTA, FQGTGA. The CDR3 protein is CASSSTGTQGGELFF.

This chain links TRBV7-8 with TRBJ2-7; checking the TCRdb D call of TRBD2 is not possible without DNA. The CDR3 runs 18 residues. Germline V CDR1 and CDR2: SGHVS, FQNEAQ. CDR3 protein: CASSSYWRAVDSSDEQYF.